The 19 T cell receptor beta chains reported below all come from one sample, sequenced in a study of PD-1 blockade in classical Hodgkin lymphoma. TCRdb keeps only in-frame clones here, not all; method: immunoSEQ multiplex PCR. The table records 50,000 to 65,000 clones, 87% of them present only once. Time point in this sample: cycle 4 day 1 (C4D1), after less than 7 weeks of nivolumab. Exposure to brentuximab vedotin varied, and each patient had relapsed following autologous stem cell transplantation. The sequencing used peripheral blood mononuclear cells (PBMCs), collected before the fourth cycle of nivolumab. These receptors were taken from a human donor with classical Hodgkin lymphoma.

J is TRBJ2-3 and V is TRBV27; 8 bases align to TRBD2. The V segment lost 6 bases and the J segment 0 bases; nucleotides outside the gene matches: 8. Germline V gene sequence: CDR1 MNHEY, CDR2 SMNVEV (reference sequence). The length of the CDR3 is 16 residues. The CDR3 nucleotides are TGTGCCAGCAGCTCGCGGGGGGTCCTTAGCACAGATACGCAGTATTTT. Translating it yields CASSSRGVLSTDTQYF.

The rearrangement uses TRBV5-1 and TRBJ1-1, with unresolved D. The CDR3 spans 16 residues. Germline CDR1 SGHRS, CDR2 YFSETQ. V gave up 2 bases and J gave up 4 bases, with 18 bases separating them. In DNA, the CDR3 is TGCGCCAGCAGCTTTGAAGGAAGGGCCGCCGGCACTGAAGCTTTCTTT. It encodes CASSFEGRAAGTEAFF.

The chain uses TRBV7-9 and TRBJ2-5, with D maybe TRBD1 (6 bases). This CDR3 comprises 15 residues. CDR1 is SEHNR and CDR2 is FQNEAQ in the germline V gene (reference sequence). Trimming stripped 3 bases from V and 5 bases from J, with 16 bases between. CDR3 sequence reads: CASSFPGVATETQYF. In nucleotides, the CDR3 is TGTGCCAGCAGCTTCCCAGGGGTTGCTACGGAGACCCAGTACTTC.

This sequence joins TRBV4-2 and TRBJ1-3; 9 nucleotides line up with TRBD1. Looked up from germline, CDR1 is LGHNA and CDR2 is YNFKEQ. CDR3 length equals 17 residues. The ends lost 3 bases at V and 3 bases at J; junction bases unmatched: 9. CDR3 sequence reads: CASSQPRTGGFGNTIYF. For the CDR3, the DNA is TGTGCCAGCAGCCAGCCCAGAACAGGGGGCTTTGGAAACACCATATATTTT.

This chain joins TRBV5-6 and TRBJ1-6, with D hard to call. Trimming removed 2 bases from V and 7 bases from J, with 7 bases in between. The CDR3 has 13 amino acids. Looked up from germline, CDR1 is SGHDT and CDR2 is YYEEEE. CDR3 sequence: CASSFIQNSPLHF. CDR3 nucleotides: TGTGCCAGCAGCTTTATACAGAATTCACCCCTCCACTTT.

This chain joins TRBV6-5 and TRBJ2-7; 10 bases fit TRBD1. Losses at the gene ends were 6 bases for V and 4 bases for J; bases not matched to a gene: 9. The CDR3 loop spans 15 amino acids. CDR1 is MNHEY, CDR2 SVGAGI, per germline. The CDR3 here is CASRARDRGLYEQYF. In DNA form, the CDR3 reads TGTGCCAGCAGGGCCCGGGACAGGGGTTTGTACGAGCAGTACTTC.

The chain uses TRBV5-1 and TRBJ2-7; the match to TRBD1 covers 9 bases. The ends lost 4 bases at V and 5 bases at J; junction bases unmatched: 4. Germline assignment: CDR1 SGHRS and CDR2 YFSETQ. The CDR3 is 13 amino acids. CDR3 DNA sequence: TGCGCCAGCAGCCGACAGGGGGACGACGAGCAGTACTTC. As protein: CASSRQGDDEQYF.

In this sample, this clone turned up many times. This chain links TRBV5-6 with TRBJ2-7, with TRBD2 matching over 10 bases. Germline loops: CDR1 SGHDT, CDR2 YYEEEE. The J segment lost 4 bases and the V segment lost 0 bases, leaving 1 base of the junction unmatched. There are 14 residues in the CDR3. CDR3 sequence (DNA): TGTGCCAGCAGCTTGGGAGCGGGAGGGTACGAGCAGTACTTC. Residues: CASSLGAGGYEQYF.

In this sample, this clone turned up once. The V gene is TRBV5-1, the J gene TRBJ2-7, with 11 nucleotides matching TRBD2. V shed 2 bases, J shed 3 bases, and the junction held 7 bases outside the gene matches. Germline CDR1 SGHRS, CDR2 YFSETQ. This CDR3 region has 16 residues. CDR3 residues: CASSFATGTSGYEQYF. The CDR3, as DNA: TGCGCCAGCAGCTTTGCGACGGGGACTAGCGGCTACGAGCAGTACTTC.

J is TRBJ2-6 and V is TRBV5-1; TRBD1 is a possible D gene (6 bases). This CDR3 comprises 15 residues. Per germline, CDR1 SGHRS and CDR2 YFSETQ. V gave up 4 bases and J gave up 2 bases, with 10 bases separating them. For the CDR3, the DNA is TGCGCCAGCAGCCAGACAGGAACTGGGGCCAACGTCCTGACTTTC. Encoded protein: CASSQTGTGANVLTF.

This chain links TRBV19 with TRBJ2-7; possibly TRBD2 for D (5 bases). Trimming stripped 4 bases from V and 0 bases from J, with 10 bases between. The CDR3 extends over 14 amino acids. Germline assignment: CDR1 LNHDA and CDR2 SQIVND (reference sequence). This chain's CDR3 is CASSTAGDSYEQYF. The CDR3 region has the DNA TGTGCCAGTAGTACTGCCGGGGACTCCTACGAGCAGTACTTC.

The genes are TRBV11-3 and TRBJ2-7; D may be TRBD1 (6 bases). Trimming shortened V by 2 bases and J by 2 bases, and 13 bases separated the two germline ends. This CDR3 comprises 15 residues. The germline V gene encodes CDR1 SGHNT and CDR2 YENEEA. CDR3 amino acids: CASSLNAGATYEQYF. Here the CDR3 DNA reads TGTGCCAGCAGCTTAAATGCAGGGGCCACCTACGAGCAGTACTTC. The full variable domain, rest sourced from reference TRBV11-3 and TRBJ2-7, is EAGVVQSPRYKIIEKKQPVAFWCNPISGHNTLYWYLQNLGQGPELLIRYENEEAVDDSQLPKDRFSAERLKGVDSTLKIQPAELGDSAVYLCASSLNAGATYEQYFGPGTRLTVT.

This chain uses TRBV5-1 with TRBJ2-7; either TRBD1 or TRBD2 may fit D (5 bases each). The germline V gene encodes CDR1 SGHRS and CDR2 YFSETQ. Trimming took 4 bases from V and 5 from J, leaving 16 bases between them. This CDR3 contains 14 residues. CDR3 in DNA: TGCGCCAGCAGCACCGAGGGGACGGGGAACGAGCAGTACTTC. Protein: CASSTEGTGNEQYF.

J is TRBJ1-3 and V is TRBV5-6; D remains unclear. Trimming left V 0 bases short and J 3 bases short, with 7 bases between. The CDR3 covers 14 residues. CDR1 is SGHDT, CDR2 YYEEEE, per germline. CDR3 in amino acids: CASSLAARGNTIYF. The DNA for the CDR3 is TGTGCCAGCAGCTTGGCAGCTCGTGGAAACACCATATATTTT.

V and J are TRBV9 and TRBJ2-6; D is uncertain. Germline CDR1 is SGDLS and CDR2 is YYNGEE. The CDR3 runs to 17 residues. Trimming removed 0 bases at V and 4 bases at J, with 14 bases between. As DNA, the CDR3 is TGTGCCAGCAGCGTAGATATCCCTTACGGCGGGGCCAACGTCCTGACTTTC. Its protein is CASSVDIPYGGANVLTF. Together with reference TRBV9 and TRBJ2-6, the CDR3 gives the full variable domain: DSGVTQTPKHLITATGQRVTLRCSPRSGDLSVYWYQQSLDQGLQFLIQYYNGEERAKGNILERFSAQQFPDLHSELNLSSLELGDSALYFCASSVDIPYGGANVLTFGAGSRLTVL.

This sequence joins TRBV7-9 and TRBJ2-7; 9 bases align to TRBD1. Germline V gives CDR1 SEHNR, CDR2 FQNEAQ (reference sequence). V lost 5 bases and J lost 5; bases outside the gene matches: 10. The CDR3 covers 15 residues. CDR3 DNA sequence: TGTGCCAGCAGCGCCCCGGGACAGGGCATCCACGAGCAGTACTTC. Its translation is CASSAPGQGIHEQYF.

The chain couples TRBV7-9 to TRBJ2-7, with a possible D match to TRBD1 (5 bases). The germline V gene encodes CDR1 SEHNR and CDR2 FQNEAQ (reference sequence). The CDR3 length is 14 residues. V was cut by 2 bases and J by 3 bases, with 11 bases left in between. The CDR3 protein is CASSLKEGVYEQYF. CDR3 coding DNA: TGTGCCAGCAGCTTAAAAGAAGGGGTCTACGAGCAGTACTTC.

V is TRBV5-6 and J is TRBJ1-2; a possible D gene is TRBD1 (6 bases). V shed 1 base and J shed 2 bases, with 12 bases lying between them. This CDR3 spans 15 amino acids. Germline loops: CDR1 SGHDT, CDR2 YYEEEE. CDR3 protein: CASSLTWTANYGYTF. CDR3 nucleotides: TGTGCCAGCAGCTTGACCTGGACAGCCAACTATGGCTACACCTTC.

The rearrangement links TRBV7-8 to TRBJ1-1, with D tentatively TRBD1 (6 bases). CDR3 size: 17 residues. Trimming cost V 3 bases and J 3 bases, with 20 bases left between them. Germline assignment: CDR1 SGHVS and CDR2 FQNEAQ. The CDR3 coding sequence is TGTGCCAGCAGCTTTAGAGGATCAGGGGATAGGGACACTGAAGCTTTCTTT. Its protein is CASSFRGSGDRDTEAFF.